What follows are 21 T cell receptor beta chains derived from one specimen sequenced in a study of cytomegalovirus exposure and HLA in healthy donors. Use of 60 Vbeta and 13 Jbeta primers characterized the PCR. The protocol was immunoSEQ multiplex PCR, while the TCRdb copy is restricted to in-frame clones and leaves out a portion. There are under 150,000 clones in the sample; 63% occur only once, and roughly 10% lies in the top ten. The sequencing input was PBMCs. Receptor source: a man between 35 and 55 years old in good health and CMV-seropositive.

This clone has more than one count but fewer than ten. The V and J genes are TRBV29-1 and TRBJ2-5, with 7 bases identical to TRBD2. The DNA end is more similar to TRBJ2-7, so the J call may be wrong. CDR1 and CDR2 from the germline V gene are SQVTM and ANQGSEA. This CDR3 has 12 residues. The CDR3 spells CSVERAGPEQYF. The CDR3 bases are TGCAGCGTTGAAAGAGCGGGACCCGAGCAGTACTTC.

The CDR3 sequence: CSVDRQGAGEQYF. The CDR3, as DNA: TGCAGCGTTGACCGGCAGGGGGCGGGCGAGCAGTACTTC. V usage is TRBV29-1 and J usage is TRBJ2-7; 8 nucleotides align to TRBD1. Germline CDR1 reads SQVTM; CDR2 reads ANQGSEA. V gave up 3 bases and J gave up 6 bases; unmatched junction bases: 7. The CDR3 is made up of 13 amino acids.

This rearrangement joins TRBV11-3 to TRBJ2-5; perhaps TRBD2 as D (6 bases). This CDR3 region has 16 residues. V lost 1 base, J lost 3 bases, and 15 bases lay in between. Germline V lookup: CDR1 SGHNT, CDR2 YENEEA. The CDR3 is CASSLGNGTGEETQYF. CDR3 DNA: TGTGCCAGCAGCTTAGGTAACGGGACGGGAGAAGAGACCCAGTACTTC.

The chain is built from TRBV4-1 and TRBJ2-4; 8 nucleotides line up with TRBD2. CDR3 length equals 19 residues. Germline V gene data show CDR1 as MGHRA and CDR2 as YSYEKL. The trim removed 0 bases at V and 4 bases at J, leaving 14 bases unmatched. CDR3 sequence reads: CASSQDWGRGALQKNIQYF. DNA for the CDR3: TGCGCCAGCAGCCAAGATTGGGGGCGGGGGGCCCTCCAAAAAAACATTCAGTACTTC.

The V gene is TRBV10-3, the J gene TRBJ1-1; D not certain. Trimming stripped 6 bases from V and 3 bases from J, with 5 bases between. Looked up from germline, CDR1 is ENHRY and CDR2 is SYGVKD. This CDR3 region has 11 residues. Here the CDR3 reads CAISQDTEAFF. The DNA for the CDR3 is TGTGCCATCAGCCAGGACACTGAAGCTTTCTTT.

This clone was seen only once. The rearrangement uses TRBV11-3 and TRBJ1-1; D is undetermined. CDR1 is SGHNT, CDR2 YENEEA, per germline. The CDR3 sequence is 15 residues long. The V end lost 5 bases, the J end lost 5 bases, and 18 bases lay between the germline ends. The CDR3 DNA reads as TGTGCCAGCAGCCTCTCGGCCAACACGCGGACTGAAGCTTTCTTT. Its translation: CASSLSANTRTEAFF.

The J gene is TRBJ1-5, the V gene TRBV27, with TRBD1 matching over 7 bases. Trimming at V came to 8 bases and at J to 7 bases, leaving 20 bases not matched to a gene. The CDR3 covers 17 residues. Germline CDR1 reads MNHEY; CDR2 reads SMNVEV (reference sequence). The CDR3 protein is CASRPQYRGRLGQPQHF. The CDR3 DNA sequence: TGTGCCAGCCGGCCTCAGTACAGGGGCCGCTTGGGACAGCCCCAGCATTTT.

The V and J genes are TRBV18 and TRBJ1-2, with 7 bases lining up with TRBD1. The CDR3 spans 13 residues. CDR1 is KGHSH and CDR2 is LQKENI in the germline V gene. After removal of 6 bases from V and 8 bases from J, the junction contained 9 bases not matched to a gene. The CDR3 is CASSPGQAEGYTF. As DNA, the CDR3 is TGTGCCAGCTCCCCCGGACAGGCTGAGGGCTACACCTTC.

CDR3 sequence: CASSLEIQGNQPQHF. In nucleotides, the CDR3 is TGTGCCAGCAGCTTAGAGATACAGGGGAATCAGCCCCAGCATTTT. J is TRBJ1-5 and V is TRBV7-2; TRBD1 agrees at 7 bases. The CDR3 is 15 amino acids. Germline lookup yields CDR1 SGHTA and CDR2 FQGNSA. Unmatched junction bases numbered 4, after V lost 1 base and J lost 4 bases.

V usage is TRBV2 and J usage is TRBJ1-1; D gene unclear. The germline CDR1 and CDR2 sequences are SNHLY and FYNNEI. There are 13 residues in the CDR3. Trimming took 8 bases from V and 0 from J, leaving 10 bases between them. The CDR3 DNA sequence: TGTGCCAGCCCCCCCGGGTTGAACACTGAAGCTTTCTTT. Its protein is CASPPGLNTEAFF.

A few counts support this clone. The chain links TRBV6-1 to TRBJ1-5; a possible D gene is TRBD1 (5 bases). Germline CDR1 MNHNS, CDR2 SASEGT. Trimming pared 2 bases from V and 7 bases from J, leaving 12 bases between. This CDR3 contains 14 residues. CDR3 nucleotide sequence: TGTGCCAGCAGTGAAAGTCCTGGGGGGCAGCCCCAGCATTTT. It encodes CASSESPGGQPQHF.

V gene TRBV15 combines with J gene TRBJ1-2; the match to TRBD1 covers 9 bases. In germline, CDR1 is LNHNV, CDR2 YYDKDF (reference sequence). The CDR3 length is 15 residues. The junction had 6 bases not matched to a gene; V was cut back by 5 bases and J by 2 bases. The CDR3 bases are TGTGCCACCAGCGGGAACAGGGGGCTGAACTATGGCTACACCTTC. It specifies CATSGNRGLNYGYTF.

As regards this clone: At one end the junction does not follow the germline gene, possibly because of a read error. This chain connects TRBV7-7 to TRBJ2-3; D is unresolved. CDR1 SSHAT and CDR2 FNYEAQ come from the germline V gene (reference sequence). The CDR3 runs 13 residues. The CDR3 loop reads CASSQTAAATQYF. CDR3 in DNA: TGTGCTAGCAGCCAAACGGCGGCTGCTACGCAGTATTTT.

The chain uses TRBV6-5 and TRBJ1-1; D is undetermined. The CDR3 is made up of 16 amino acids. Germline V CDR1 and CDR2: MNHEY, SVGAGI. V was cut by 0 bases and J by 0 bases, with 11 bases left in between. CDR3 bases: TGTGCCAGCAGTTACTCGCCTCAGGTGATGAACACTGAAGCTTTCTTT. Translated: CASSYSPQVMNTEAFF.

This clone was seen a handful of times. CDR3 sequence reads: CASSQSLWLGANVLTF. CDR3 in DNA: TGCGCCAGCAGCCAATCTCTATGGTTAGGGGCCAACGTCCTGACTTTC. The chain carries TRBV4-1 and TRBJ2-6; unclear D gene. This CDR3 contains 16 residues. Per germline, CDR1 MGHRA and CDR2 YSYEKL. The V end was cut by 2 bases, the J end by 4 bases, with 12 bases between.

The chain employs TRBV27 and TRBJ2-5, with D possibly being TRBD2 (7 bases). The germline V and J ends were trimmed by 4 bases and 7 bases, with 19 bases remaining between them. This CDR3 is 15 amino acids long. Germline-derived CDR1 and CDR2 are MNHEY and SMNVEV (reference sequence). The CDR3 DNA reads TGTGCCAGCAGTTCGAACCTAGGGGGGGAGGCGACCCAGTACTTC. It yields the protein CASSSNLGGEATQYF.

CDR3 DNA sequence: TGCAGCGTGGGGAGGAACACTGAAGCTTTCTTT. It specifies CSVGRNTEAFF. The V and J genes are TRBV29-1 and TRBJ1-1, with no clear D. Germline CDR1 is SQVTM and CDR2 is ANQGSEA. V lost 6 bases and J lost 1, with 6 bases in between. The CDR3 length is 11 residues.

The gene calls are TRBV27 and TRBJ2-7; 7 nucleotides match TRBD2. Germline assignment: CDR1 MNHEY and CDR2 SMNVEV (reference sequence). Trimming at V came to 9 bases and at J to 2 bases, leaving 7 bases not matched to a gene. The CDR3 is made up of 13 amino acids. CDR3 region: CASWKRDPYEQYF. The CDR3, as DNA: TGTGCCAGTTGGAAGCGGGACCCCTACGAGCAGTACTTC.

This chain uses TRBV5-6 with TRBJ2-7; TRBD1 matches at 8 bases. The germline V gene has CDR1 SGHDT and CDR2 YYEEEE. Unmatched junction bases numbered 9, after V lost 3 bases and J lost 7 bases. CDR3 length: 14 residues. The CDR3 loop is CASSWPDRASEQYF. The CDR3 region has the DNA TGTGCCAGCAGCTGGCCGGACAGGGCAAGTGAGCAGTACTTC.

The CDR3 region is CASSGTGGPKKTQYF. CDR3 bases: TGTGCCAGCAGCGGGACAGGGGGCCCCAAGAAGACCCAGTACTTC. The chain uses TRBV28 and TRBJ2-5; 12 bases map to TRBD1. The length of the CDR3 is 15 residues. With 6 bases clipped from V and 6 bases from J, the junction kept 8 bases outside the gene matches. Germline V CDR1 and CDR2: MDHEN, SYDVKM.

The rearrangement uses TRBV5-4 and TRBJ1-4; 10 bases agree with TRBD1. This CDR3 comprises 15 residues. Germline lookup yields CDR1 SGHNT and CDR2 YYREEE (reference sequence). The V gene end was trimmed by 4 bases and the J gene end by 7 bases; junction bases not matched to a gene: 7. The CDR3 is CASSGPGQGIEKLFF. In DNA form, the CDR3 reads TGTGCCAGCAGCGGTCCGGGACAGGGGATTGAAAAACTGTTTTTT.